The 13 T cell receptor beta chains below come from one sample, sequenced in a study of early T cells in non-severe SARS-CoV-2 infection. TCRdb independently ran MiXCR on the 5' RACE reads; one entry per CDR3 protein. This table has 55,000 or so distinct CDR3 sequences, around a tenth appearing once. The sequencing input was whole blood. Receptor source: an adult who was a healthcare worker with PCR-confirmed SARS-CoV-2 infection or an uninfected control (not recorded which).

This clonotype was found a few times. V gene TRBV18 combines with J gene TRBJ2-1, with 8 positions matching TRBD1. Germline V gene data show CDR1 as KGHSH and CDR2 as LQKENI. J was trimmed by 2 bases and V by 0 bases; bases with no gene match: 3. This CDR3 comprises 16 residues. The CDR3 spells CASSPPGTGAYNEQFF. Written as DNA, the CDR3 is TGTGCCAGCTCACCACCCGGGACAGGAGCCTACAATGAGCAGTTCTTC.

The chain combines TRBV20-1 with TRBJ2-3, with 7 bases identical to TRBD1. The CDR3 spans 16 residues. Germline-derived CDR1 and CDR2 are DFQATT and SNEGSKA (reference sequence). V shed 0 bases, J shed 0 bases, and the junction held 6 bases outside the gene matches. In DNA, the CDR3 is TGCAGTGCTAGAGATCGGGACAGTTATAGCACAGATACGCAGTATTTT. This gives the protein CSARDRDSYSTDTQYF.

The chain joins TRBV28 to TRBJ2-4; D gene unclear. Trimming stripped 8 bases from V and 7 bases from J, with 12 bases between. This CDR3 is built from 12 residues. Germline values: CDR1 MDHEN, CDR2 SYDVKM. CDR3 nucleotide sequence: TGTGCCAGCTCAACGTTCGACAACATTCAGTACTTC. Translated, it gives CASSTFDNIQYF.

The chain is built from TRBV20-1 and TRBJ2-2, with a possible D match to TRBD2 (5 bases). Per the germline V gene, CDR1 is DFQATT and CDR2 is SNEGSKA (reference sequence). The CDR3 is 14 residues long. The V and J ends lost 1 base and 5 bases respectively, with 11 bases between them. As DNA, the CDR3 is TGCAGTGCTAGAGTTGTCAGCGGTACCGGGGAGCTGTTTTTT. As protein: CSARVVSGTGELFF.

This clonotype was counted at least ten times. This chain connects TRBV18 to TRBJ1-1; a weak D match, TRBD1 (5 bases). This CDR3 comprises 17 residues. Germline assignment: CDR1 KGHSH and CDR2 LQKENI. Trimming cost V 0 bases and J 6 bases, with 20 bases left between them. CDR3 sequence reads: CASSPPRGSRGLSEAFF. For the CDR3, the DNA is TGTGCCAGCTCACCACCACGGGGGTCTCGGGGACTTTCTGAAGCTTTCTTT.

This clonotype appeared a few times. The chain recombines TRBV3-1 with TRBJ2-3; 12 nucleotides line up with TRBD2. CDR1 and CDR2 (germline): LGHDT, YNNKEL (reference sequence). J lost 5 bases, V lost 6 bases, and 9 bases had no gene match. This CDR3 region has 16 residues. CDR3 sequence: CASSPTSGSIGDTQYF. The CDR3, as DNA: TGTGCCAGCAGTCCGACTAGCGGGAGTATCGGAGATACGCAGTATTTT.

This clonotype was counted many times. V gene TRBV7-9 combines with J gene TRBJ2-2; D gene unclear. Germline assignment: CDR1 SEHNR and CDR2 FQNEAQ (reference sequence). Trimming removed 5 bases at V and 10 bases at J, with 2 bases between. The CDR3 covers 9 residues. CDR3 protein: CASSPELFF. In nucleotides, the CDR3 is TGTGCCAGCAGCCCGGAGCTGTTTTTT.

The V call is TRBV11-2, the J call TRBJ1-2, with a possible D match to TRBD1 (5 bases). Germline V gene sequence: CDR1 SGHAT, CDR2 FQNNGV. The CDR3 has 14 residues. The germline V and J ends were trimmed by 1 base and 2 bases, with 8 bases remaining between them. The CDR3 region has the DNA TGTGCCAGCAGCTTAGGGCCAGGGAACTATGGCTACACCTTC. Protein: CASSLGPGNYGYTF.

The gene calls are TRBV5-4 and TRBJ2-1; 10 nucleotides agree with TRBD1. Trimming cost V 3 bases and J 7 bases; bases outside gene matches: 7. The germline V gene has CDR1 SGHNT and CDR2 YYREEE (reference sequence). CDR3 length: 15 residues. The CDR3 here is CASSSPDRGANEQFF. CDR3 DNA sequence: TGTGCCAGCAGCTCCCCGGACAGGGGGGCAAATGAGCAGTTCTTC.

The chain uses TRBV27 and TRBJ2-5, with D perhaps TRBD2 (6 bases). From germline, CDR1 is MNHEY and CDR2 SMNVEV (reference sequence). The CDR3 runs to 16 residues. V lost 1 base and J lost 0, with 12 bases in between. This CDR3 reads CASSLWAAGYQETQYF. The CDR3, as DNA: TGTGCCAGCAGTTTATGGGCGGCGGGGTACCAAGAGACCCAGTACTTC.

This chain joins TRBV2 and TRBJ1-3; D is unresolved. Germline CDR1 reads SNHLY; CDR2 reads FYNNEI. Trimming shortened V by 5 bases and J by 4 bases, and 15 bases separated the two germline ends. CDR3 length equals 15 residues. The CDR3 is CASSPRPLPGNTIYF. The CDR3 DNA is TGTGCCAGCAGTCCCAGGCCCCTGCCGGGAAACACCATATATTTT.

This clonotype has ten or more counts. The rearrangement links TRBV18 to TRBJ2-7; D may be TRBD1 (5 bases). There are 13 residues in the CDR3. V was pared by 1 base and J by 3 bases, with 7 bases between. CDR1 KGHSH and CDR2 LQKENI come from the germline V gene. Here the CDR3 reads CASSPRQLYEQYF. For the CDR3, the DNA is TGTGCCAGCTCACCACGACAGCTCTACGAGCAGTACTTC.

There are a few counts of this clonotype. The gene calls are TRBV14 and TRBJ2-1; TRBD2 matches 13 bases. This CDR3 contains 18 residues. After removal of 4 bases from V and 7 bases from J, the junction contained 13 bases not matched to a gene. CDR1 and CDR2 (germline): SGHDN, FVKESK. In DNA, the CDR3 is TGTGCCAGCAGCCGGCGGACTAGCGGGAGCCCTCTGGGGAATGAGCAGTTCTTC. Its translation: CASSRRTSGSPLGNEQFF.